This T cell receptor beta chain derives from a study of early T cells in non-severe SARS-CoV-2 infection. The wider study: Chains stayed unpaired after sequencing of bulk RNA from unsorted whole blood. The study's findings and limits: Missing private and CD4 specificities, VDJdb matching favored anti-spike CD8 responses.

This clonotype appeared many times. Its antigen is unknown. Unique molecular identifiers were added to individual cDNA molecules. TCRdb re-analysed the 5' RACE reads in MiXCR, keeping a single row per CDR3 protein. Here the sample spans tens of thousands of distinct CDR3 sequences, over 9.5% being singletons. The origin of this receptor is an adult who was a healthcare worker with PCR-confirmed SARS-CoV-2 infection or an uninfected control (not recorded which). The source material was whole blood, sampled at baseline.

In DNA, the CDR3 is TGTGCCAGCAGTTTAGGAGGGTTGAACACTGAAGCTTTCTTT. Translating gives CASSLGGLNTEAFF. V usage is TRBV12-3 or TRBV12-4 and J usage is TRBJ1-1; D is unclear. This CDR3 has 14 residues. Trimming removed 1 base at V and 0 bases at J, with 6 bases between.